This TCR beta chain was captured by sequencing in a study of control samples from healthy donors and cancer patients. The assay was immunoSEQ multiplex PCR, and TCRdb's table has in-frame clones only and misses some. The sample contains 78,000 or so clones, approximately 84% of which appear only once. This CDR3 has 18 residues. Germline CDR1 reads SGHRS; CDR2 reads YFSETQ. Trimming removed 0 bases from V and 1 base from J, with 17 bases in between. The origin of this receptor is a man in his fifties or sixties in good health. The chain joins TRBV5-1 to TRBJ1-3; the D is unclear. Material: blood. In nucleotides, the CDR3 is TGCGCCAGCAGCTTGGCCAGCTCTCGGGCCAGATCTGGAAACACCATATATTTT. It translates to CASSLASSRARSGNTIYF. Complete variable domain (other parts from reference TRBV5-1 and TRBJ1-3): KAGVTQTPRYLIKTRGQQVTLSCSPISGHRSVSWYQQTPGQGLQFLFEYFSETQRNKGNFPGRFSGRQFSNSRSEMNVSTLELGDSALYLCASSLASSRARSGNTIYFGEGSWLTVV.